The 9 T cell receptor beta chains given below trace back to one sample, sequenced in a study of blood T cell repertoires in COVID-19. Produced via immunoSEQ multiplex PCR; TCRdb's table is partial and in-frame only. The data show fewer than 300,000 clones, with more than 85% seen just once and around 2% held by the top ten. The sequencing sample was made of peripheral blood. The receptors come from a woman aged 25-40 years with COVID-19, enrolled during active disease.

The chain employs TRBV3-1 (or the pseudogene TRBV3-2) and TRBJ1-2, with D maybe TRBD1 (6 bases). Trimming took 2 bases from V and 2 from J, leaving 12 bases between them. Germline V CDR1 and CDR2: LGHDT, YNNKEL (reference sequence). CDR3 length: 15 residues. CDR3 coding DNA: TGTGCCAGCAGCCAATATTCAACAGGGAACTATGGCTACACCTTC. This codes for CASSQYSTGNYGYTF.

The gene calls are TRBV27 and TRBJ2-7; 11 bases agree with TRBD2. V shed 6 bases and J 1 base; nucleotides not matched to a gene: 5. There are 15 residues in the CDR3. Germline CDR1 MNHEY, CDR2 SMNVEV (reference sequence). As DNA, the CDR3 is TGTGCCAGCAGCTTGACTAGCGGGAATTCCTACGAGCAGTACTTC. As protein: CASSLTSGNSYEQYF.

V and J are TRBV2 and TRBJ2-3; maybe TRBD1 (8 bases). V was pared by 4 bases and J by 5 bases, with 19 bases between. There are 16 residues in the CDR3. Germline V gene lookup returns CDR1 SNHLY and CDR2 FYNNEI. The CDR3 loop reads CASSVNRGGAGDTQYF. CDR3 DNA: TGTGCCAGCAGTGTAAACAGGGGGGGGGCTGGAGATACGCAGTATTTT.

V and J are TRBV27 and TRBJ2-7, with TRBD1 matching over 11 bases. V shed 0 bases, J shed 5 bases, and the junction held 3 bases outside the gene matches. Germline V gives CDR1 MNHEY, CDR2 SMNVEV (reference sequence). The CDR3 is 15 amino acids. The CDR3 is CASSLSGTGGHEQYF. CDR3 DNA sequence: TGTGCCAGCAGTTTATCGGGGACAGGGGGACACGAGCAGTACTTC.

V gene TRBV10-3 combines with J gene TRBJ2-7, with TRBD2 matching over 11 bases. This CDR3 contains 18 residues. Trimming removed 0 bases from V and 0 bases from J; junction bases left unmatched: 7. Germline V gives CDR1 ENHRY, CDR2 SYGVKD. The CDR3 loop reads CAISESRLAGPSSYEQYF. The CDR3 DNA sequence: TGTGCCATCAGTGAGTCACGACTAGCGGGACCAAGCTCCTACGAGCAGTACTTC.

The J gene is TRBJ2-1, the V gene TRBV7-2, with D perhaps TRBD2 (5 bases). The CDR3 has 15 residues. V lost 1 base and J lost 6, with 13 bases in between. Per the germline V gene, CDR1 is SGHTA and CDR2 is FQGNSA. CDR3 DNA sequence: TGTGCCAGCAGCTTAGGCGGGCCCCGTCTCAATGAGCAGTTCTTC. This translates into CASSLGGPRLNEQFF.

This clone was observed once. This chain links TRBV27 with TRBJ1-5; D is possibly TRBD1 (6 bases). Trimming took off 4 bases at V and 0 bases at J, with 10 bases between the two ends. The germline V gene has CDR1 MNHEY and CDR2 SMNVEV (reference sequence). This CDR3 has 15 residues. CDR3 nucleotide sequence: TGTGCCAGCAGTTCCAGGGGAGATAGCAATCAGCCCCAGCATTTT. Amino acid sequence: CASSSRGDSNQPQHF.

This chain links TRBV3-1 (or the pseudogene TRBV3-2) with TRBJ2-3; 7 nucleotides line up with TRBD2. CDR3 length: 15 amino acids. The V and J ends lost 4 bases and 3 bases, in that order; junction bases with no gene match: 7. Germline-derived CDR1 and CDR2 are LGHDT and YNNKEL (reference sequence). This chain's CDR3 is CASSPGLVGTDTQYF. CDR3 in DNA: TGTGCCAGCAGCCCCGGACTAGTGGGTACAGATACGCAGTATTTT.

The rearrangement joins TRBV20-1 to TRBJ1-2; TRBD1 matches at 9 bases. With V trimmed by 3 bases and J by 1 base, 3 bases remained unmatched. CDR1 is DFQATT and CDR2 is SNEGSKA in the germline V gene (reference sequence). The CDR3 is 14 amino acids. This CDR3 reads CSASPGQGNYGYTF. The CDR3 DNA follows: TGCAGTGCTAGTCCGGGACAGGGTAACTATGGCTACACCTTC.